These 11 T cell receptor beta chains came from one sample sequenced in a study of T cell responses to AZD1222 COVID-19 vaccine. Clones were sequenced by immunoSEQ multiplex PCR, and TCRdb holds only the in-frame ones, with some missing. The sample has more than 85,000 clones, about 90% seen once. The sample consisted of peripheral blood, taken on day 0 of AZD1222 vaccination. Every receptor here comes from an adult in good health.

The rearrangement joins TRBV10-2 to TRBJ1-6; D is undetermined. The CDR3 contains 14 residues. Trimming stripped 3 bases from V and 8 bases from J, with 11 bases between. Germline CDR1 reads WSHSY; CDR2 reads SAAADI. The CDR3, as DNA: TGCGCCAGCAGTGAACAACATGTGGATTCACCCCTCCACTTT. Its protein is CASSEQHVDSPLHF.

The J gene is TRBJ2-1, the V gene TRBV28; 11 positions agree with TRBD2. The CDR3 has 16 amino acids. Per the germline V gene, CDR1 is MDHEN and CDR2 is SYDVKM. V trimming: 5 bases; J trimming: 1 base; junction bases outside the gene matches: 4. The CDR3 coding sequence is TGTGCCAGCAGTCAACTAGCGGGAGTGTCCTACAATGAGCAGTTCTTC. Translation gives CASSQLAGVSYNEQFF.

The chain joins TRBV19 to TRBJ2-1, with TRBD2 identical over 7 bases. The junction had 4 bases not matched to a gene; V was cut back by 5 bases and J by 6 bases. Germline V lookup: CDR1 LNHDA, CDR2 SQIVND (reference sequence). This CDR3 has 13 amino acids. CDR3 DNA sequence: TGTGCCAGTAGTGGGGGACTATTCAATGAGCAGTTCTTC. Protein: CASSGGLFNEQFF.

The J gene is TRBJ1-5, the V gene TRBV18; 9 positions agree with TRBD1. Germline V lookup: CDR1 KGHSH, CDR2 LQKENI. The CDR3 sequence is 17 residues long. V was pared by 1 base and J by 1 base, with 5 bases of the junction left unmatched. CDR3: CASSPRQGGRSNQPQHF. Here the CDR3 DNA reads TGTGCCAGCTCACCACGACAGGGGGGTAGAAGCAATCAGCCCCAGCATTTT. The variable domain in full, completed from reference TRBV18 and TRBJ1-5, reads NAGVMQNPRHLVRRRGQEARLRCSPMKGHSHVYWYRQLPEEGLKFMVYLQKENIIDESGMPKERFSAEFPKEGPSILRIQQVVRGDSAAYFCASSPRQGGRSNQPQHFGDGTRLSIL.

The V call is TRBV10-1, the J call TRBJ1-1; a weak D match, TRBD1 (5 bases). CDR3 length equals 14 residues. The germline CDR1 and CDR2 sequences are WNHNN and SYGVQD (reference sequence). V dropped 4 bases and J dropped 5 bases, with 14 bases sitting between them. CDR3 residues: CASSAGTLGTEAFF. The CDR3 bases are TGCGCCAGCAGTGCCGGGACCCTCGGGACTGAAGCTTTCTTT.

The chain joins TRBV5-4 to TRBJ2-1, with 9 bases matching TRBD1. The V segment lost 0 bases and the J segment 3 bases; nucleotides outside the gene matches: 1. Germline CDR1 SGHNT, CDR2 YYREEE (reference sequence). The CDR3 spans 15 residues. CDR3 loop: CASSLGQGVYNEQFF. The CDR3 coding sequence is TGTGCCAGCAGCTTGGGACAGGGGGTCTACAATGAGCAGTTCTTC.

In its sample, this clone was seen once. The chain combines TRBV7-2 with TRBJ1-6; D is ambiguous. The V gene's germline CDR1 is SGHTA and CDR2 FQGNSA. V gave up 2 bases and J gave up 5 bases, with 10 bases separating them. This CDR3 contains 15 residues. CDR3 sequence reads: CASSLRTADNSPLHF. The CDR3 DNA reads as TGTGCCAGCAGCTTAAGAACAGCCGATAATTCACCCCTCCACTTT.

This clone was detected only once. The chain uses TRBV6-2 or TRBV6-3 and TRBJ2-3; D tentatively fits TRBD1 or TRBD2 (5 bases each). V was pared by 4 bases and J by 6 bases, with 11 bases between. Germline values: CDR1 MNHEY, CDR2 SVGEGT. There are 13 residues in the CDR3. In DNA, the CDR3 is TGTGCCAGCAGTTGGGGGTCGACGGATACGCAGTATTTT. Translated: CASSWGSTDTQYF.

The chain has TRBV21-1 and TRBJ2-7. TRBV21-1 is shown as a pseudogene. The CDR3 covers 15 residues. The CDR3 DNA reads as TGTGCCAGCAGCAAAGGCTGGGGGTCCTACTACGAGCAGTACTTC. Translating it yields CASSKGWGSYYEQYF.

The chain links TRBV12-3 or TRBV12-4 to TRBJ2-2; possibly TRBD2 for D (6 bases). The CDR3 covers 13 residues. With 11 bases removed from V and 1 base from J, the gap between germline ends came to 11 bases. The CDR3 reads CAGLEGNTGELFF. CDR3 nucleotides: TGTGCCGGGCTGGAGGGGAACACCGGGGAGCTGTTTTTT.

The rearrangement uses TRBV19 and TRBJ1-5; D unresolved. The CDR3 has 13 residues. Germline V gene sequence: CDR1 LNHDA, CDR2 SQIVND (reference sequence). The V end lost 6 bases, the J end lost 9 bases, and 15 bases lay between the germline ends. CDR3 nucleotide sequence: TGTGCCAGTAGCAGGTCGGCCCGTCGGCCCCAGCATTTT. It specifies CASSRSARRPQHF.